These 30 T cell receptor beta chains were sequenced from one sample in a study of blood T cell repertoires in COVID-19. TCRdb's table, derived via immunoSEQ multiplex PCR, lists solely in-frame clones and lacks some. The sample holds about 71,000 clones, around nine tenths seen once. The sequencing sample was made of peripheral blood. Receptors were obtained from a woman between 18 and 29 years old with acute or convalescent COVID-19.

This chain uses TRBV28 with TRBJ1-2; D perhaps matches TRBD1 (6 bases). V was cut by 6 bases and J by 7 bases, with 12 bases left in between. This CDR3 is 12 amino acids long. Germline-derived CDR1 and CDR2 are MDHEN and SYDVKM. The CDR3 nucleotides are TGTGCCAGCAGCCCGGGGGGCTTTGGCTACACCTTC. Amino acids: CASSPGGFGYTF.

The genes are TRBV20-1 and TRBJ1-6; D unresolved. Per germline, CDR1 DFQATT and CDR2 SNEGSKA (reference sequence). The CDR3 consists of 14 residues. V was cut by 3 bases and J by 6 bases, with 12 bases left in between. CDR3 in amino acids: CSASLEGINSPLHF. CDR3 DNA sequence: TGCAGTGCTAGTCTTGAGGGCATTAATTCACCCCTCCACTTT.

This rearrangement joins TRBV13 to TRBJ2-1, with D uncertain. The CDR3 contains 13 residues. Germline CDR1 PRHDT, CDR2 FYEKMQ (reference sequence). The V end lost 0 bases, the J end lost 8 bases, and 8 bases lay between the germline ends. Here the CDR3 DNA reads TGTGCCAGCAGCTTAGGGGTTAGTGATGAGCAGTTCTTC. Encoded protein: CASSLGVSDEQFF.

The V gene is TRBV29-1, the J gene TRBJ2-7, with 7 bases lining up with TRBD1. Trimming removed 5 bases from V and 4 bases from J; junction bases left unmatched: 8. This CDR3 has 13 residues. CDR1 SQVTM and CDR2 ANQGSEA come from the germline V gene. CDR3 residues: CSVRTGVFYEQYF. The CDR3 DNA is TGCAGCGTTAGAACAGGGGTGTTTTACGAGCAGTACTTC.

This chain uses TRBV29-1 with TRBJ1-5; 10 nucleotides line up with TRBD1. The CDR3 length is 13 residues. CDR1 and CDR2 (germline): SQVTM, ANQGSEA. J was trimmed by 7 bases and V by 5 bases; bases with no gene match: 5. The chain's CDR3 is CSVQTGGGQPQHF. The CDR3, as DNA: TGCAGCGTTCAGACAGGGGGCGGGCAGCCCCAGCATTTT.

V gene TRBV12-3 or TRBV12-4 combines with J gene TRBJ1-6; the D is unclear. The CDR3 extends over 13 amino acids. V was trimmed by 4 bases and J by 10 bases, leaving 11 bases between them. CDR3 nucleotides: TGTGCCAGCAGTTCGACAAATGGCTCACCCCTCCACTTT. This encodes CASSSTNGSPLHF.

The rearrangement uses TRBV7-9 and TRBJ1-4; D possibly corresponds to TRBD1 (5 bases). CDR3 length: 14 amino acids. V lost 5 bases and J 0 bases, leaving 7 bases between the germline ends. From germline, CDR1 is SEHNR and CDR2 FQNEAQ (reference sequence). The CDR3 reads CASSPQATNEKLFF. The CDR3, as DNA: TGTGCCAGCAGCCCACAGGCAACTAATGAAAAACTGTTTTTT.

V is TRBV5-1 and J is TRBJ2-7; D is perhaps TRBD1 (6 bases). Germline CDR1 reads SGHRS; CDR2 reads YFSETQ. The CDR3 length is 15 residues. Trimming left V 2 bases short and J 2 bases short, with 14 bases between. Written as DNA, the CDR3 is TGCGCCAGCAGCTTAGCGCCAGGGGAAGCCTACGAGCAGTACTTC. It yields the protein CASSLAPGEAYEQYF.

The V gene is TRBV28, the J gene TRBJ1-6; D unclear. Germline CDR1 is MDHEN and CDR2 is SYDVKM. Trimming cost V 6 bases and J 9 bases, with 21 bases left between them. This CDR3 spans 16 amino acids. In DNA, the CDR3 is TGTGCCAGCAGCTCTCTCGTCAAGGCCGGGATTTCACCCCTCCACTTT. Amino acids: CASSSLVKAGISPLHF.

The rearrangement joins TRBV28 to TRBJ2-6; 7 nucleotides line up with TRBD1. Per the germline V gene, CDR1 is MDHEN and CDR2 is SYDVKM. The CDR3 runs to 18 residues. Unmatched junction bases numbered 10, after V lost 5 bases and J lost 0 bases. The CDR3, as DNA: TGTGCCAGCAGTAATCCGGGACAGTTTTTCTCTGGGGCCAACGTCCTGACTTTC. Translation gives CASSNPGQFFSGANVLTF. Together with reference TRBV28 and TRBJ2-6, the CDR3 gives the full variable domain: DVKVTQSSRYLVKRTGEKVFLECVQDMDHENMFWYRQDPGLGLRLIYFSYDVKMKEKGDIPEGYSVSREKKERFSLILESASTNQTSMYLCASSNPGQFFSGANVLTFGAGSRLTVL.

The rearrangement joins TRBV19 to TRBJ1-5; TRBD1 matches 8 bases. CDR3 length: 15 amino acids. In germline, CDR1 is LNHDA, CDR2 SQIVND (reference sequence). After removal of 3 bases from V and 6 bases from J, the junction contained 7 bases not matched to a gene. CDR3 sequence: CASSMVTGVAQPQHF. CDR3 sequence (DNA): TGTGCCAGTAGTATGGTGACAGGGGTGGCTCAGCCCCAGCATTTT.

The genes are TRBV6-1 and TRBJ1-2, with D possibly being TRBD1 (5 bases). Germline V gene data show CDR1 as MNHNS and CDR2 as SASEGT. The CDR3 loop spans 14 amino acids. The V and J ends lost 2 bases and 8 bases respectively, with 15 bases between them. This CDR3 reads CASSEIGRVDGYTF. The CDR3 nucleotides are TGTGCCAGCAGTGAAATAGGCAGGGTTGACGGCTACACCTTC.

Here the CDR3 DNA reads TGCGCCAGCAGTCGAGACAAGAACACTGAAGCTTTCTTT. This translates into CASSRDKNTEAFF. V and J are TRBV10-1 and TRBJ1-1; D is unclear. V lost 5 bases to trimming and J lost 1 base, with 8 bases between them. CDR3 length: 13 residues. Germline V gives CDR1 WNHNN, CDR2 SYGVQD (reference sequence).

The chain recombines TRBV6-5 with TRBJ2-1; D possibly corresponds to TRBD2 (7 bases). V was clipped by 8 bases and J by 4 bases, with 18 bases between them. The CDR3 sequence is 15 residues long. In germline, CDR1 is MNHEY, CDR2 SVGAGI. The CDR3 nucleotides read TGTGCCAGCTATCCTGGGGGGGGCGCATACAATGAGCAGTTCTTC. Translated: CASYPGGGAYNEQFF.

V usage is TRBV4-1 and J usage is TRBJ2-3; 7 positions agree with TRBD2. There are 19 residues in the CDR3. The ends lost 0 bases at V and 0 bases at J; junction bases unmatched: 12. The germline V gene has CDR1 MGHRA and CDR2 YSYEKL. The CDR3, as DNA: TGCGCCAGCAGCCAAGAACGGCGTGCGAGCGGGGCTAGCACAGATACGCAGTATTTT. Translation gives CASSQERRASGASTDTQYF.

The J gene is TRBJ2-5, the V gene TRBV14, with D perhaps matching TRBD1 (5 bases). V was clipped by 1 base and J by 4 bases, with 10 bases between them. This CDR3 has 14 amino acids. Germline CDR1 reads SGHDN; CDR2 reads FVKESK. The CDR3 sequence is CASSQGAGLETQYF. DNA of the CDR3: TGTGCCAGCAGCCAAGGCGCAGGGCTAGAGACCCAGTACTTC.

J is TRBJ1-4 and V is TRBV18; no clear D gene. This CDR3 comprises 12 residues. Germline V CDR1 and CDR2: KGHSH, LQKENI. V lost 4 bases and J 8 bases, leaving 8 bases between the germline ends. For the CDR3, the DNA is TGTGCCAGCTCACGGTCGGGGGAAAAACTGTTTTTT. The encoded protein is CASSRSGEKLFF. The full variable domain, in which reference TRBV18 and TRBJ1-4 provide the parts outside the CDR3, is NAGVMQNPRHLVRRRGQEARLRCSPMKGHSHVYWYRQLPEEGLKFMVYLQKENIIDESGMPKERFSAEFPKEGPSILRIQQVVRGDSAAYFCASSRSGEKLFFGSGTQLSVL.

The CDR3 protein is CASSELGQGAGGYTF. The CDR3 DNA is TGTGCCAGCAGTGAGTTGGGACAGGGGGCCGGTGGCTACACCTTC. The chain joins TRBV6-4 to TRBJ1-2; 12 positions agree with TRBD1. V dropped 3 bases and J dropped 7; count of bases not matched to a gene: 6. Germline CDR1 MRHNA, CDR2 SNTAGT. The CDR3 is 15 amino acids.

V gene TRBV5-1 combines with J gene TRBJ2-7; TRBD1 aligns across 8 bases. Germline CDR1 is SGHRS and CDR2 is YFSETQ. Losses at the gene ends were 0 bases for V and 4 bases for J; bases not matched to a gene: 3. The CDR3 is 14 amino acids. CDR3 in amino acids: CASSLGQGQYEQYF. The CDR3 region has the DNA TGCGCCAGCAGCTTGGGACAGGGGCAATACGAGCAGTACTTC.

V is TRBV7-9 and J is TRBJ1-1, with D perhaps TRBD1 (6 bases). This CDR3 has 12 amino acids. Germline assignment: CDR1 SEHNR and CDR2 FQNEAQ (reference sequence). V was trimmed by 4 bases and J by 10 bases, leaving 13 bases between them. The CDR3 DNA is TGTGCCAGCAGCTCGGACAGCCAGCGAGCTTTCTTT. The encoded protein is CASSSDSQRAFF.

This chain uses TRBV11-2 with TRBJ1-3; the match to TRBD1 covers 7 bases. The CDR3 is 16 residues long. J gave up 4 bases and V 5 bases, and 11 bases lay outside the gene matches. In germline, CDR1 is SGHAT, CDR2 FQNNGV. CDR3 residues: CASSLLTGTIGNTIYF. Here the CDR3 DNA reads TGTGCCAGCAGCCTACTGACAGGGACCATAGGAAACACCATATATTTT.

This chain connects TRBV5-4 to TRBJ2-2; 7 nucleotides line up with TRBD1. This CDR3 is built from 17 residues. Trimming cost V 4 bases and J 0 bases; bases outside gene matches: 9. From germline, CDR1 is SGHNT and CDR2 YYREEE (reference sequence). In nucleotides, the CDR3 is TGTGCCAGCAGCCGCGAACCCGGGACAGCGAACACCGGGGAGCTGTTTTTT. Amino acids: CASSREPGTANTGELFF.

The rearrangement uses TRBV28 and TRBJ1-4; no clear D. V was pared by 6 bases and J by 0 bases, with 11 bases between. CDR3 length: 15 amino acids. Germline loops: CDR1 MDHEN, CDR2 SYDVKM. The CDR3 sequence: CASSPRSATNEKLFF. For the CDR3, the DNA is TGTGCCAGCAGCCCCCGGTCGGCAACTAATGAAAAACTGTTTTTT.

The chain employs TRBV6-5 and TRBJ2-7; possible D gene TRBD2, 6 bases. Trimming took 4 bases from V and 2 from J, leaving 9 bases between them. Germline-derived CDR1 and CDR2 are MNHEY and SVGAGI. CDR3 size: 13 residues. CDR3 region: CASSLKRAYEQYF. The CDR3 coding sequence is TGTGCCAGCAGTTTGAAGCGGGCCTACGAGCAGTACTTC.

The CDR3 DNA reads as TGTGCCAGCAGCCCAGGGGTTAGCAAGCACTACGAGCAGTACTTC. It is translated as CASSPGVSKHYEQYF. V is TRBV11-2 and J is TRBJ2-7; the D gene is possibly TRBD1 (6 bases). The CDR3 runs to 15 residues. Looked up from germline, CDR1 is SGHAT and CDR2 is FQNNGV. V lost 5 bases and J lost 3, with 17 bases in between. Based on the CDR3 plus reference TRBV11-2 and TRBJ2-7, the full variable domain is EAGVAQSPRYKIIEKRQSVAFWCNPISGHATLYWYQQILGQGPKLLIQFQNNGVVDDSQLPKDRFSAERLKGVDSTLKIQPAKLEDSAVYLCASSPGVSKHYEQYFGPGTRLTVT.

The gene calls are TRBV6-6 and TRBJ2-1; weak D call: TRBD1 (6 bases). CDR1 and CDR2 (germline): MNHNY, SVGAGI (reference sequence). Trimming took off 6 bases at V and 2 bases at J, with 14 bases between the two ends. This CDR3 spans 15 amino acids. CDR3 in DNA: TGTGCCAGCAGCAGGACAGACAGGACCTACAATGAGCAGTTCTTC. It specifies CASSRTDRTYNEQFF.

The chain uses TRBV2 and TRBJ1-1; D gene uncertain. Deletions cut 1 base from V and 3 bases from J, with 12 bases between. CDR1 is SNHLY and CDR2 is FYNNEI in the germline V gene. CDR3 length: 15 residues. The CDR3, as DNA: TGTGCCAGCAGTGAAGTTTGGCCTGATGACACTGAAGCTTTCTTT. As protein: CASSEVWPDDTEAFF.

The V and J genes are TRBV7-9 and TRBJ2-3, with 10 bases matching TRBD2. The CDR3 runs to 18 residues. Looked up from germline, CDR1 is SEHNR and CDR2 is FQNEAQ (reference sequence). Unmatched junction bases numbered 14, after V lost 5 bases and J lost 3 bases. In nucleotides, the CDR3 is TGTGCCAGCAGCCGATCAGATATTAGCGGGGGGCTGACAGATACGCAGTATTTT. Translating gives CASSRSDISGGLTDTQYF.

The chain couples TRBV12-3 or TRBV12-4 to TRBJ2-3, with D uncertain. This CDR3 region has 11 residues. Deletions cut 5 bases from V and 2 bases from J, with 2 bases between. The CDR3 bases are TGTGCCAGCAGTCTCACAGATACGCAGTATTTT. Translated: CASSLTDTQYF.

The rearrangement uses TRBV7-9 and TRBJ2-7, with 10 positions matching TRBD1. V was clipped by 4 bases and J by 2 bases; unmatched bases: 8. The CDR3 is 16 residues long. CDR1 and CDR2 (germline): SEHNR, FQNEAQ (reference sequence). CDR3 loop: CASSYDWGQGTYEQYF. CDR3 coding DNA: TGTGCCAGCAGCTATGACTGGGGACAGGGGACCTACGAGCAGTACTTC.